This is a list of T cell receptor beta chains from one sample in a study of cytomegalovirus exposure and HLA in healthy donors. Here immunoSEQ multiplex PCR was the method, and the copy in TCRdb shows in-frame clones only, minus some. The table has about 330,000 clones, 75% to 90% seen once. The source material was PBMCs. These receptors were collected from a woman in her late teens or twenties in good health and CMV-seronegative. The CDR3 runs from the conserved cysteine through the conserved F or W. The order of the fields is V gene, J gene, clone size, D gene, CDR3 DNA, CDR3 protein. A D gene is named only where the DNA matches it firmly. Some rows mark clone size as missing; the rest say once, few, many or name a class of expanded clone.

TRBV9	TRBJ2-1	NA	NA	TGTGCCAGCAGCCCGGACTGGCCCCAGAATGAGCAGTTCTTC	CASSPDWPQNEQFF
TRBV27	TRBJ2-1	NA	NA	TGTGCCAGCCGTAGGGCCGGGACCTACAATGAGCAGTTCTTC	CASRRAGTYNEQFF
TRBV5-1	TRBJ2-3	NA	TRBD1	TGCGCCAGCAGCTCACAGGGGGCGTTCACAGATACGCAGTATTTT	CASSSQGAFTDTQYF
TRBV5-3	TRBJ2-2	NA	NA	TGTGCCAGAAGCTTGGCCAGGGCCACCGGGGAGCTGTTTTTT	CARSLARATGELFF
TRBV10-1	TRBJ2-2	once	TRBD2	TGCGCCAGCAGTGACGGACTAGTTTGGGGCACCGGGGAGCTGTTTTTT	CASSDGLVWGTGELFF
TRBV27	TRBJ1-1	NA	NA	TGTGCCAGCAGTTCCCACGGGGACACTGAAGCTTTCTTT	CASSSHGDTEAFF
TRBV15	TRBJ1-5	NA	NA	TGTGCCACCAGCAGCGGAGCCCTCGATCAGCCCCAGCATTTT	CATSSGALDQPQHF
TRBV9	TRBJ1-1	NA	NA	TGTGCCAGCAGCCGATTAGACAGACTGAACACTGAAGCTTTCTTT	CASSRLDRLNTEAFF
TRBV2	TRBJ2-5	NA	NA	TGTGCCAGCAGCCGCGGTGCGGGGGAGACCCAGTACTTC	CASSRGAGETQYF
TRBV5-1	TRBJ2-4	NA	NA	TGCGCCAGCAGCTTGGGAGGTCCGGAGGACATTCAGTACTTC	CASSLGGPEDIQYF
TRBV4-3	TRBJ2-1	once	TRBD1	TGCGCCAGCAGCCATTTTTCGACAGGGAGTGAGCAGTTCTTC	CASSHFSTGSEQFF
TRBV18	TRBJ1-2	few	NA	TGTGCCAGCTCACAGCCCCCCTCGGGCTACACCTTC	CASSQPPSGYTF
TRBV19	TRBJ1-5	NA	NA	TGTGCCAGTAGGTCAGGGTACAATCAGCCCCAGCATTTT	CASRSGYNQPQHF
TRBV19	TRBJ1-2	NA	NA	TGTGCCACCCAAGTAGGGGGCTATGGCTACACCTTC	CATQVGGYGYTF
TRBV28	TRBJ2-1	NA	TRBD2	TGTGCCAGCAGCACTTGGGGAGGTGGTAGCGGGAGTCTCAATGAGCAGTTCTTC	CASSTWGGGSGSLNEQFF
TRBV5-1	TRBJ1-1	once	NA	TGCGCCAGCAGCTCGGGTCAAATGAACACTGAAGCTTTCTTT	CASSSGQMNTEAFF
TRBV27	TRBJ1-4	NA	TRBD1	TGTGCCAGCAGTGAAGGGACAGACCCTAATGAAAAACTGTTTTTT	CASSEGTDPNEKLFF
TRBV4-3	TRBJ2-1	NA	TRBD2	TGCGCCAGCAGCCAAATATCTAGCGGAGCCCGCCCGGGGTCCTACAATGAGCAGTTCTTC	CASSQISSGARPGSYNEQFF
TRBV27	TRBJ2-1	NA	NA	TGTGCCAGCAGTTACCTCCGACAGTCACCTATTTCTTACAATGAGCAGTTCTTC	CASSYLRQSPISYNEQFF
TRBV2	TRBJ2-1	NA	TRBD2	TGTGCCAGCAGGAAAAGACTAGCTTCAGGCAATGAGCAGTTCTTC	CASRKRLASGNEQFF
TRBV9	TRBJ2-3	once	TRBD1	TGTGCCAGCAGCGGATTCACAGGGGCTAGCACAGATACGCAGTATTTT	CASSGFTGASTDTQYF
TRBV5-6	TRBJ2-5	NA	NA	TGTGCCAGCAGCATGGGAGTGGGAGTTAGTGGGACCCAGTACTTC	CASSMGVGVSGTQYF
TRBV25-1	TRBJ1-1	once	TRBD1	TGTGCCAGCGCCTCGATGCGGGAGGGGGCGACCACTGAAGCTTTCTTT	CASASMREGATTEAFF
TRBV14	TRBJ2-7	NA	NA	TGTGCCAGCAGCCAAGATAGGTTTGCAGGCCAAGCTTTCTACGAGCAGTACTTC	CASSQDRFAGQAFYEQYF
TRBV5-1	TRBJ2-7	NA	NA	TGCGCCAGCAGCTTGGGGACTGGTCGGTTGGGCGAGCAGTACTTC	CASSLGTGRLGEQYF
TRBV6-1	TRBJ2-7	NA	NA	TGTGCCAGCCTAGTATGGCCGGGAGAGCCCTACGAGCAGTACTTC	CASLVWPGEPYEQYF